This TCR beta chain emerged from a study of CD8+ T cells in alopecia areata. Study at large: Treated patients were given oral tofacitinib, which was dosed at 5 to 10 mg twice daily. Treatment ran 6 to 18 months, with 6 months of follow-up afterward. Study conclusions and caveats: Between patients, shared TCR sequences were less clear than in mice. This was possibly due in part to HLA diversity in the patient population. Clonality in lesional scalp, especially alopecia totalis/universalis, exceeded that of normal scalp.

In regard to this clone: Its target is not known.

Extracted RNA was reverse transcribed, and the resulting cDNA served as sequencing template. The table came from immunoSEQ multiplex PCR; TCRdb's copy has only in-frame clones and leaves some out. The data show some 130,000 clones, about 50% seen once. Germline CDR1 reads SGHAT; CDR2 reads FQNNGV. CDR3 length: 15 residues. Trimming shortened V by 1 base and J by 2 bases, and 12 bases separated the two germline ends. The sequences come from CD8+ T cells sorted from blood, collected at week 0. This sequence originates from a human donor with alopecia areata. This chain connects TRBV11-2 to TRBJ2-7; no definite D call. In nucleotides, the CDR3 is TGTGCCAGCAGCTTAGGGCCCTACGACACCTACGAGCAGTACTTC. It specifies CASSLGPYDTYEQYF.